This passage covers 28 T cell receptor beta chains from one sample sequenced in a study of Ad26.COV2.S vaccination and SARS-CoV-2 variants. The sample's treatment: some 20 received Ad26.COV2.S at low or high dose, single or two shots; about five received placebo; per-sample allocation not given. Sampling took place 63 days after the first vaccine or placebo injection. Sequencing used immunoSEQ multiplex PCR; TCRdb keeps in-frame clones, though not all of them. The profile shows about 220,000 clones, approximately 87% of them singletons. The source was peripheral blood, collected in a trial of Ad26.COV2.S vaccine versus placebo. The receptors come from a person between 18 and 65 years old who received the Ad26.COV2.S COVID-19 vaccine or a placebo.

The genes are TRBV10-3 and TRBJ2-3, with TRBD2 identical over 12 bases. The V gene end was trimmed by 0 bases and the J gene end by 2 bases; junction bases not matched to a gene: 6. The CDR3 is made up of 18 amino acids. Germline CDR1 reads ENHRY; CDR2 reads SYGVKD. As DNA, the CDR3 is TGTGCCATCAGTGAGTCGAAGGGACTAGCGGGCACCACAGATACGCAGTATTTT. Its protein product is CAISESKGLAGTTDTQYF.

The chain recombines TRBV2 with TRBJ2-7, with 12 bases aligning to TRBD1. Germline V gene data show CDR1 as SNHLY and CDR2 as FYNNEI. With V trimmed by 4 bases and J by 9 bases, 7 bases remained unmatched. CDR3 length equals 14 residues. The CDR3 DNA follows: TGTGCCAGCAGTGGGGGGACAGGGGGCGTGGGGCAGTACTTC. This codes for CASSGGTGGVGQYF.

The J gene is TRBJ2-7, the V gene TRBV10-1; 8 positions agree with TRBD1. Germline-derived CDR1 and CDR2 are WNHNN and SYGVQD (reference sequence). J lost 0 bases, V lost 5 bases, and 6 bases had no gene match. This CDR3 region has 15 residues. CDR3 coding DNA: TGCGCCAGCAGTTTTTCAGGGGGCTCCTCCTACGAGCAGTACTTC. Protein product: CASSFSGGSSYEQYF.

In its sample, this clone was seen once. The chain carries TRBV28 and TRBJ1-4; D call uncertain. V lost 2 bases, J lost 5 bases, and 12 bases lay in between. Germline V gives CDR1 MDHEN, CDR2 SYDVKM. CDR3 length equals 15 residues. The DNA for the CDR3 is TGTGCCAGCAGTTTAGGTCGAGGACTAAATGAAAAACTGTTTTTT. Its protein is CASSLGRGLNEKLFF.

Regarding this clone: The sample contains more than one DNA sequence encoding this CDR3. The CDR3 DNA reads as TGTGCCACCAGTGATTTGCCTAGATCCACTGAGCAGTTCTTC. Amino acids: CATSDLPRSTEQFF. V is TRBV24-1 and J is TRBJ2-1, with D uncertain. The germline CDR1 and CDR2 sequences are KGHDR and SFDVKD. This CDR3 is 14 amino acids long. V lost 0 bases to trimming and J lost 9 bases, with 11 bases between them.

The rearrangement joins TRBV5-1 to TRBJ2-1; the match to TRBD1 covers 9 bases. Germline-derived CDR1 and CDR2 are SGHRS and YFSETQ. The CDR3 spans 16 residues. J was trimmed by 1 base and V by 7 bases; bases with no gene match: 9. CDR3 DNA sequence: TGCGCCAGCTCTCCGGGACAGGGTTTATCCTACAATGAGCAGTTCTTC. Amino acids: CASSPGQGLSYNEQFF.

The count of this clone is one. The chain joins TRBV6-5 to TRBJ2-3, with 10 bases identical to TRBD1. Trimming removed 7 bases from V and 5 bases from J; junction bases left unmatched: 6. The germline CDR1 and CDR2 sequences are MNHEY and SVGAGI. The length of the CDR3 is 14 residues. The CDR3 DNA sequence: TGTGCCAGCATGACAGGGGGCATGGTAGATACGCAGTATTTT. Translating gives CASMTGGMVDTQYF.

V gene TRBV21-1 combines with J gene TRBJ2-7; the D call TRBD2 from the table was never checked on the DNA. TRBV21-1 is recorded as a pseudogene. This CDR3 region has 16 residues. The CDR3 spells CASSKKEAGNPNEQYF. DNA of the CDR3: TGTGCCAGCAGCAAAAAAGAGGCCGGGAATCCTAACGAGCAGTACTTC.

The V gene is TRBV7-6, the J gene TRBJ1-1; weak D call: TRBD1 (5 bases). The CDR3 consists of 15 residues. Germline CDR1 is SGHVS and CDR2 is FNYEAQ. The ends were cut back, 0 bases at V and 4 bases at J, with 12 bases in the middle. CDR3 sequence: CASSLARVGLTEAFF. In DNA, the CDR3 is TGTGCCAGCAGCTTAGCGCGAGTGGGGCTCACTGAAGCTTTCTTT.

This rearrangement joins TRBV5-6 to TRBJ1-2, with TRBD1 as a possible D gene (5 bases). Trimming pared 4 bases from V and 1 base from J, leaving 14 bases between. The CDR3 consists of 15 residues. Per the germline V gene, CDR1 is SGHDT and CDR2 is YYEEEE. In nucleotides, the CDR3 is TGTGCCAGCAGCCCGGGGGGACGCAATAACTATGGCTACACCTTC. It yields the protein CASSPGGRNNYGYTF.

The chain links TRBV28 to TRBJ1-1; no clear D. The length of the CDR3 is 12 residues. Germline assignment: CDR1 MDHEN and CDR2 SYDVKM. Trimming took 7 bases from V and 0 from J, leaving 6 bases between them. CDR3 protein: CASTRLNTEAFF. CDR3 in DNA: TGTGCCAGCACCAGATTGAACACTGAAGCTTTCTTT.

The chain joins TRBV11-2 to TRBJ2-5; weak D call: TRBD1 (5 bases). Germline-derived CDR1 and CDR2 are SGHAT and FQNNGV. Trimming left V 0 bases short and J 2 bases short, with 19 bases between. CDR3 length equals 18 residues. The CDR3 sequence is CASSLDRWDMGPQETQYF. The CDR3 nucleotides are TGTGCCAGCAGCTTAGATCGGTGGGATATGGGGCCTCAAGAGACCCAGTACTTC.

This rearrangement joins TRBV19 to TRBJ1-6; 10 nucleotides align to TRBD1. CDR1 LNHDA and CDR2 SQIVND come from the germline V gene (reference sequence). The CDR3 totals 15 residues. V trimming: 3 bases; J trimming: 5 bases; junction bases outside the gene matches: 1. CDR3 sequence reads: CASSIGQGDNSPLHF. In nucleotides, the CDR3 is TGTGCCAGTAGTATCGGACAGGGGGATAATTCACCCCTCCACTTT.

The gene calls are TRBV30 and TRBJ1-5, with 8 positions matching TRBD1. This CDR3 comprises 17 residues. The V gene end was trimmed by 2 bases and the J gene end by 2 bases; junction bases not matched to a gene: 11. The V gene's germline CDR1 is GTSNPN and CDR2 SVGIG (reference sequence). The CDR3 sequence is CAWSIAIPGQGNQPQHF. The CDR3 DNA sequence: TGTGCCTGGAGTATAGCGATTCCGGGACAGGGCAATCAGCCCCAGCATTTT.

The V and J genes are TRBV7-2 and TRBJ2-1; TRBD2 might be the D (6 bases). Trimming shortened V by 5 bases and J by 10 bases, and 15 bases separated the two germline ends. Germline assignment: CDR1 SGHTA and CDR2 FQGNSA. This CDR3 spans 13 amino acids. The CDR3 here is CASSIWDFGEQFF. CDR3 DNA sequence: TGTGCCAGCAGCATATGGGACTTTGGGGAGCAGTTCTTC. The full variable domain, in which reference TRBV7-2 and TRBJ2-1 provide the parts outside the CDR3, is GAGVSQSPSNKVTEKGKDVELRCDPISGHTALYWYRQSLGQGLEFLIYFQGNSAPDKSGLPSDRFSAERTGGSVSTLTIQRTQQEDSAVYLCASSIWDFGEQFFGPGTRLTVL.

This chain uses TRBV6-5 with TRBJ2-5; maybe TRBD1 (6 bases). Trimming cost V 6 bases and J 0 bases, with 14 bases left between them. The CDR3 contains 15 residues. Germline V gene lookup returns CDR1 MNHEY and CDR2 SVGAGI. The chain's CDR3 is CASRYRQDNQETQYF. The CDR3 region has the DNA TGTGCCAGCAGATACAGACAGGACAACCAAGAGACCCAGTACTTC.

The chain is built from TRBV19 and TRBJ2-6; D is possibly TRBD1 (6 bases). V was clipped by 10 bases and J by 0 bases, with 13 bases between them. This CDR3 is 15 amino acids long. The germline CDR1 and CDR2 sequences are LNHDA and SQIVND (reference sequence). The CDR3 region has the DNA TGTGCCACCCGGACAGCCGCCTCTGGGGCCAACGTCCTGACTTTC. It yields the protein CATRTAASGANVLTF.

CDR3: CASRGSGAPSEQYF. As DNA, the CDR3 is TGTGCCAGCAGGGGAAGCGGGGCCCCTAGCGAGCAGTACTTC. The chain employs TRBV7-2 and TRBJ2-7; TRBD2 aligns across 7 bases. From germline, CDR1 is SGHTA and CDR2 FQGNSA. The CDR3 extends over 14 amino acids. After removal of 6 bases from V and 6 bases from J, the junction contained 11 bases not matched to a gene.

J is TRBJ2-1 and V is TRBV11-3, with D possibly matching TRBD2 (6 bases). Germline V gene data show CDR1 as SGHNT and CDR2 as YENEEA. This CDR3 is built from 17 residues. V shed 0 bases and J shed 7 bases, with 19 bases lying between them. CDR3 DNA: TGTGCCAGCAGCTTAGAAGGGTGGGGGGTCAGCAAAAATGAGCAGTTCTTC. Its protein is CASSLEGWGVSKNEQFF.

The chain couples TRBV11-3 to TRBJ2-1, with 10 bases that match TRBD1. The CDR3 is 14 amino acids. Losses at the gene ends were 1 base for V and 7 bases for J; bases not matched to a gene: 1. The germline CDR1 and CDR2 sequences are SGHNT and YENEEA. The CDR3 region has the DNA TGTGCCAGCAGCTTAGGGGACAGGGGAAATGAGCAGTTCTTC. Its protein product is CASSLGDRGNEQFF.

The chain is built from TRBV7-8 and TRBJ2-1, with 16 bases aligning to TRBD2. V trimming: 4 bases; J trimming: 10 bases; junction bases outside the gene matches: 13. CDR3 size: 18 residues. CDR1 is SGHVS and CDR2 is FQNEAQ in the germline V gene. The CDR3 spells CASSSPGLAGGPNKEQFF. Written as DNA, the CDR3 is TGTGCCAGCAGCTCCCCGGGACTAGCGGGAGGGCCGAATAAAGAGCAGTTCTTC. Based on the CDR3 plus reference TRBV7-8 and TRBJ2-1, the full variable domain is GAGVSQSPRYKVAKRGQDVALRCDPISGHVSLFWYQQALGQGPEFLTYFQNEAQLDKSGLPSDRFFAERPEGSVSTLKIQRTQQEDSAVYLCASSSPGLAGGPNKEQFFGPGTRLTVL.

This chain connects TRBV6-1 to TRBJ1-1; D is perhaps TRBD1 (5 bases). The CDR3 is made up of 14 amino acids. V was cut by 2 bases and J by 5 bases, with 12 bases left in between. Germline CDR1 reads MNHNS; CDR2 reads SASEGT. CDR3 in DNA: TGTGCCAGCAGTGAACAGGGCTCGAGGACTGAAGCTTTCTTT. As protein: CASSEQGSRTEAFF.

There are a few counts of this clone. The chain carries TRBV7-6 and TRBJ1-4; 10 bases match TRBD1. The germline CDR1 and CDR2 sequences are SGHVS and FNYEAQ. V trimming: 5 bases; J trimming: 8 bases; junction bases outside the gene matches: 8. The CDR3 sequence is 15 residues long. This chain's CDR3 is CASSHRTGGGEKLFF. CDR3 in DNA: TGTGCCAGCAGCCATAGGACAGGGGGAGGCGAAAAACTGTTTTTT.

The rearrangement joins TRBV5-8 to TRBJ2-1, with TRBD2 as a possible D gene (6 bases). V was pared by 4 bases and J by 0 bases, with 11 bases between. Germline V gives CDR1 SGHTS, CDR2 YDEGEE. The CDR3 consists of 15 residues. CDR3 region: CASSHDGSSYNEQFF. CDR3 coding DNA: TGTGCCAGCAGCCACGACGGGAGCTCCTACAATGAGCAGTTCTTC.

V usage is TRBV27 and J usage is TRBJ2-7, with 8 bases that match TRBD2. The CDR3 runs to 15 residues. The junction had 8 bases not matched to a gene; V was cut back by 3 bases and J by 4 bases. Germline CDR1 reads MNHEY; CDR2 reads SMNVEV (reference sequence). The CDR3 sequence: CASSFSREGFYEQYF. The CDR3 nucleotides read TGTGCCAGCAGTTTTTCACGGGAGGGTTTTTACGAGCAGTACTTC.

The chain carries TRBV28 and TRBJ2-7, with TRBD1 identical over 11 bases. The ends lost 6 bases at V and 5 bases at J; junction bases unmatched: 9. Germline V gene lookup returns CDR1 MDHEN and CDR2 SYDVKM. This CDR3 spans 15 amino acids. CDR3 sequence reads: CASSFLGQGVNEQYF. CDR3 DNA: TGTGCCAGCAGCTTCCTGGGACAGGGGGTCAACGAGCAGTACTTC.

CDR3 coding DNA: TGTGCCACCAGGGGCCTCAACCTCACCGGGGAGCTGTTTTTT. The encoded protein is CATRGLNLTGELFF. This chain joins TRBV24-1 and TRBJ2-2, with no clear D. V lost 7 bases and J lost 4, with 12 bases in between. The CDR3 sequence is 14 residues long. Looked up from germline, CDR1 is KGHDR and CDR2 is SFDVKD.

The genes are TRBV7-3 and TRBJ1-5; no definite D call. The germline V and J ends were trimmed by 3 bases and 4 bases, with 13 bases remaining between them. The CDR3 length is 15 residues. Looked up from germline, CDR1 is SGHTA and CDR2 is FQGTGA. The CDR3 sequence is CASSLGSSGNQPQHF. DNA for the CDR3: TGTGCCAGCAGCTTGGGGTCTTCAGGTAATCAGCCCCAGCATTTT.